This T cell receptor beta chain was sequenced during a study of blood T cell repertoires in COVID-19. V gave up 4 bases and J gave up 5 bases; unmatched junction bases: 7. Germline CDR1 is SGHTA and CDR2 is FQGNSA. The length of the CDR3 is 15 residues. The method was immunoSEQ multiplex PCR; TCRdb's version includes in-frame clones alone and lacks a portion of them. The repertoire holds tens of thousands of clones, with roughly 89% as singletons. The chain has TRBV7-2 and TRBJ2-1, with 8 bases identical to TRBD2. The TCR sequence derives from a man aged 50-59 years with acute or convalescent COVID-19. Specimen: peripheral blood. The CDR3 DNA follows: TGTGCCAGCAGCTCTGGGACTAGGGCGCACAATGAGCAGTTCTTC. It codes for CASSSGTRAHNEQFF.